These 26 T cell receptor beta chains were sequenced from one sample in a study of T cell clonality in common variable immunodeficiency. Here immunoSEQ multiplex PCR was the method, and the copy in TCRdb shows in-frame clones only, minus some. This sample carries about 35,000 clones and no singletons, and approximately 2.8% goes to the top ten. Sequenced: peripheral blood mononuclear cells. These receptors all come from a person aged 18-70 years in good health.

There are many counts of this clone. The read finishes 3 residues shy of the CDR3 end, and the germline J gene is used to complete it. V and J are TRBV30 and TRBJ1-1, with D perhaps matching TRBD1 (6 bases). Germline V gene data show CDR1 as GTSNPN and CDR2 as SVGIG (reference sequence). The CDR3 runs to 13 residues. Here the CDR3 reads CASRGRVNTEAFF. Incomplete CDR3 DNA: TGTGCTTCCAGGGGCAGGGTAAACACTGAA.

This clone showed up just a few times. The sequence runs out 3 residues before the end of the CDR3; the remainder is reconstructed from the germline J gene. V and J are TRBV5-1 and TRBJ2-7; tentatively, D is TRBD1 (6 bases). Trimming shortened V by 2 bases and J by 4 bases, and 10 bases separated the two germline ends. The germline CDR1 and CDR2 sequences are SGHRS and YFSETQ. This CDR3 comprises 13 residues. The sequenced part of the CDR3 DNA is TGCGCCAGCAGCTTATCAGGGGAATACGAG. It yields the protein CASSLSGEYE. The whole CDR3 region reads CASSLSGEYEQYF.

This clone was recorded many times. The covered CDR3 bases are TGCAGTGCTAGAGATTTGAGCCAGAGGGGTGAGACC. Translating it yields CSARDLSQRGET. The CDR3 in full is CSARDLSQRGETQYF. This rearrangement joins TRBV20-1 to TRBJ2-5, with D possibly called TRBD1 or TRBD2 (5 bases each). The read comes to an end 3 residues before the CDR3 does, leaving the germline J gene to fill in the end. CDR3 size: 15 residues. V lost 0 bases and J lost 5, with 16 bases in between. Germline V gene data show CDR1 as DFQATT and CDR2 as SNEGSKA (reference sequence).

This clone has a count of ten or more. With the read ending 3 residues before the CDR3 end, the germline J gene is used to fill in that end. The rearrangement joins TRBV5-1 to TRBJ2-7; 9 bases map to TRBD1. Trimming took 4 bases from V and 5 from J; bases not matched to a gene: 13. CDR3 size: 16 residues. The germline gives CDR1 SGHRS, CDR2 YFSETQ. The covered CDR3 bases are TGCGCCAGCAGCAACTACCCACCGGGACAGGGTGACGAG. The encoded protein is CASSNYPPGQGDE. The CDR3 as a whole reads CASSNYPPGQGDEQYF. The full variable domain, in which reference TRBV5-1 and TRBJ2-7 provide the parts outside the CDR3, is KAGVTQTPRYLIKTRGQQVTLSCSPISGHRSVSWYQQTPGQGLQFLFEYFSETQRNKGNFPGRFSGRQFSNSRSEMNVSTLELGDSALYLCASSNYPPGQGDEQYFGPGTRLTVT.

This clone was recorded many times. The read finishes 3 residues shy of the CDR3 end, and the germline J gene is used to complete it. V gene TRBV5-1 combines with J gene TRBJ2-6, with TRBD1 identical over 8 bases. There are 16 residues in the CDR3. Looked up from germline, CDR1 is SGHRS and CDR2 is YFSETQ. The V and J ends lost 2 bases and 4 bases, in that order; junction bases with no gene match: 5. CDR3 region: CASSFGQGAGANVLTF. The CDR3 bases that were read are TGCGCCAGCAGCTTCGGACAGGGCGCGGGGGCCAACGTC.

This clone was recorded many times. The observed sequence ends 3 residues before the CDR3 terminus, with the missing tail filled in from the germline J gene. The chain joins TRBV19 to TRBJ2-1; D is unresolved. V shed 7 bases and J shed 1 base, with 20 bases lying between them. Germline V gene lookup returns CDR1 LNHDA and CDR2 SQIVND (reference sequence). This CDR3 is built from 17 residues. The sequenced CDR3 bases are TGTGCCAGTACCCCCAGGAGCAGCCCGATTTCCTACAATGAG. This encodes CASTPRSSPISYNE. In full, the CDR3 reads CASTPRSSPISYNEQFF. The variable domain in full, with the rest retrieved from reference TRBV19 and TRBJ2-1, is DGGITQSPKYLFRKEGQNVTLSCEQNLNHDAMYWYRQDPGQGLRLIYYSQIVNDFQKGDIAEGYSVSREKKESFPLTVTSAQKNPTAFYLCASTPRSSPISYNEQFFGPGTRLTVL.

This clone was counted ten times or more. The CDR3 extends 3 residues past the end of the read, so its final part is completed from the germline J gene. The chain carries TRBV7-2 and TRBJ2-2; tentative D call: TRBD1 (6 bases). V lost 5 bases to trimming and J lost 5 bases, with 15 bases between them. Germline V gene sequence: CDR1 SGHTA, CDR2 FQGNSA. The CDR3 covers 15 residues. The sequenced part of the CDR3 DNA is TGTGCCAGCAGCGCCATACAGGGAGAAACCGGGGAG. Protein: CASSAIQGETGE. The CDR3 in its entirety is CASSAIQGETGELFF.

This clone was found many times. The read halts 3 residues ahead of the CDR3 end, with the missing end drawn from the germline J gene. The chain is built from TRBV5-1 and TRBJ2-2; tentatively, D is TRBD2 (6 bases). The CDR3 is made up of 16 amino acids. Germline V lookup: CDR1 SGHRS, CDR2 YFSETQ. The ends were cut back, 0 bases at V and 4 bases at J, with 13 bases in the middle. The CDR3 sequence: CASSLAPGLSTGELFF. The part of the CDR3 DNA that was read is TGCGCCAGCAGCTTGGCCCCGGGACTGAGCACCGGGGAG.

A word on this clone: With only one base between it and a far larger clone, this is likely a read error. The chain's CDR3 is CASSEALEGTDTQYF. Incomplete CDR3 DNA: TGTGCCAGCAGTGAAGCGCTAGAGGGCACAGATACG. V usage is TRBV6-1 and J usage is TRBJ2-3; D gene unclear. The read ends 3 residues before the CDR3 terminus; that terminus is restored from the germline J gene. V lost 0 bases, J lost 1 base, and 8 bases lay in between. Germline assignment: CDR1 MNHNS and CDR2 SASEGT. This CDR3 contains 15 residues.

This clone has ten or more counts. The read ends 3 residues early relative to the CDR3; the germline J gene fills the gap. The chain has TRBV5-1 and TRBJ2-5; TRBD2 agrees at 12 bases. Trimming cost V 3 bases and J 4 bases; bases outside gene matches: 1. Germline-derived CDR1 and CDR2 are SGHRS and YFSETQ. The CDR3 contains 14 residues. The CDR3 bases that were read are TGCGCCAGCAGCTCTAGCGGGAGGGGAGAGACC. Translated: CASSSSGRGET. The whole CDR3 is CASSSSGRGETQYF.

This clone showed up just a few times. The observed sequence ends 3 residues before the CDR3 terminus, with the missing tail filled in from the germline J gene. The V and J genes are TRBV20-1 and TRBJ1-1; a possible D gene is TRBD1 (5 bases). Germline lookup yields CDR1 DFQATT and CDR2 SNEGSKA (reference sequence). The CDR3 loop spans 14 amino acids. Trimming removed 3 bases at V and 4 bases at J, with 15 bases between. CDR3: CSARQGSGGTEAFF. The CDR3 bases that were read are TGCAGTGCTAGGCAGGGTTCGGGGGGCACTGAA.

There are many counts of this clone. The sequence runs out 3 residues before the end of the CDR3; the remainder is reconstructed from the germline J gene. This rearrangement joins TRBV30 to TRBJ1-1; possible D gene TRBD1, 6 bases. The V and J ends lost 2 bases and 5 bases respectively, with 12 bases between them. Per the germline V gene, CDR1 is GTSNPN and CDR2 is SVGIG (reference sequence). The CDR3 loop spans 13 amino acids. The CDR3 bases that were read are TGTGCCTGGAGTATCAGGGGTGGTACTGAA. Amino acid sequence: CAWSIRGGTE. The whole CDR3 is CAWSIRGGTEAFF.

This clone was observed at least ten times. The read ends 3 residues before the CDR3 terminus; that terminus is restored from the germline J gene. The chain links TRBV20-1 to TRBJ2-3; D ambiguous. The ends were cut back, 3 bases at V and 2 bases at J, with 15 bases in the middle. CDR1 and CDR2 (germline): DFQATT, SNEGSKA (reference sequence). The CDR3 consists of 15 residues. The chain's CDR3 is CSARPDSPFTDTQYF. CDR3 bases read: TGCAGTGCTAGGCCCGACTCCCCGTTCACAGATACG.

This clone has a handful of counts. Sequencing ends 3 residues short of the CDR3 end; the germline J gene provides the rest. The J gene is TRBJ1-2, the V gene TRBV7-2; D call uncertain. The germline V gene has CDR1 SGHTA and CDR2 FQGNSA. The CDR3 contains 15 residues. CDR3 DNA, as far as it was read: TGTGCCAGCAGCTGGACTAGCGGAGGTTACAATGAC. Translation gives CASSWTSGGYND. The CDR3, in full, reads CASSWTSGGYNDYTF.

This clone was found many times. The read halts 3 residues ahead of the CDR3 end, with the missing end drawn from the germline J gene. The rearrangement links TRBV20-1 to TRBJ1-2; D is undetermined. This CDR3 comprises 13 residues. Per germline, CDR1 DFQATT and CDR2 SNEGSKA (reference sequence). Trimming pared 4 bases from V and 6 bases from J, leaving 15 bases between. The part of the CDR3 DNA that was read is TGCAGTGCTACGCTACCGGGTTCTAATGGC. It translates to CSATLPGSNG. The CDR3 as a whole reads CSATLPGSNGYTF.

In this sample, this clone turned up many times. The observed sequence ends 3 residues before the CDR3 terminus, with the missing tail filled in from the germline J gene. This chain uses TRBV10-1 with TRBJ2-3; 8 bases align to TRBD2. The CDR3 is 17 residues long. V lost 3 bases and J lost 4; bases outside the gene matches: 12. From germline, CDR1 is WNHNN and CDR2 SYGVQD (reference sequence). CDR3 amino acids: CASSDSGGREVPDTQYF. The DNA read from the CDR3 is TGCGCCAGCAGTGACTCCGGGGGGCGGGAGGTACCAGATACG.

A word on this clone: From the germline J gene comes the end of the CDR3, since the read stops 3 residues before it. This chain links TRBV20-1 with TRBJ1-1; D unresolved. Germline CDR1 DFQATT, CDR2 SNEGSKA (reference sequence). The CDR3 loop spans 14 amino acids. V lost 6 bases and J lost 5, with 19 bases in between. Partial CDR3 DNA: TGCAGTGCCATGGTTGGGCATTCGGGGACTGAA. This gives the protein CSAMVGHSGTE. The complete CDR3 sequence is CSAMVGHSGTEAFF.

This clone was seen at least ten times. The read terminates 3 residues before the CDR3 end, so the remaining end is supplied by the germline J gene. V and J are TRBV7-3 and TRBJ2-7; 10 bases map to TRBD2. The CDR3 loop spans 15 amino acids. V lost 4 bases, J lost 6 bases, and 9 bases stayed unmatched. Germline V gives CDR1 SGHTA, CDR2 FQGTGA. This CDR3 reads CASSSSGSTKGEQYF. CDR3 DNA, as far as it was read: TGTGCCAGCAGCTCTAGCGGGAGCACGAAGGGCGAG.

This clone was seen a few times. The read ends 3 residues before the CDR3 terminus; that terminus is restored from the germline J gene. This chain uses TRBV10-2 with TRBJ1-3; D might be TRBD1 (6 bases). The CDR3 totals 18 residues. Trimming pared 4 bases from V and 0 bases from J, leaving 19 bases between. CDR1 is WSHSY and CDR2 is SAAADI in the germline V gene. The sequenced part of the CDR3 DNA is TGCGCCAGCAGTGTTTGGGCACAGGGAATCAGCTCTGGAAACACC. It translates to CASSVWAQGISSGNT. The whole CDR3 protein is CASSVWAQGISSGNTIYF.

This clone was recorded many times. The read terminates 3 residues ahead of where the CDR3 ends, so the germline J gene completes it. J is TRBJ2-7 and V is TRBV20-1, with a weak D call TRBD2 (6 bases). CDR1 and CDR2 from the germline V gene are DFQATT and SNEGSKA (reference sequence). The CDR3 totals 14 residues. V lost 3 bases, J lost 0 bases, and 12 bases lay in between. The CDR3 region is CSARGLVNSYEQYF. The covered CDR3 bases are TGCAGTGCTAGGGGACTGGTAAACTCCTACGAG.

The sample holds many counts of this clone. CDR3 bases read: TGCGCCAGCAGCTTGGGTGCGGGAGGCCACACCGGGGAG. Translation: CASSLGAGGHTGE. The entire CDR3 is CASSLGAGGHTGELFF. V gene TRBV5-1 combines with J gene TRBJ2-2; 8 positions match TRBD2. The observed sequence ends 3 residues before the CDR3 terminus, with the missing tail filled in from the germline J gene. Germline V CDR1 and CDR2: SGHRS, YFSETQ. V shed 0 bases and J 3 bases; nucleotides not matched to a gene: 4. The length of the CDR3 is 16 residues.

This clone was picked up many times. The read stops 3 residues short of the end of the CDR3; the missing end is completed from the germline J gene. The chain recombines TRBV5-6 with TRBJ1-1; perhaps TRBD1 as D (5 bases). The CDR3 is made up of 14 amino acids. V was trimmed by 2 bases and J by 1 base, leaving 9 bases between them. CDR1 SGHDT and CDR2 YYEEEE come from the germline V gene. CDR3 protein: CASSFTGGNTEAFF. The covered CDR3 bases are TGTGCCAGCAGCTTTACAGGTGGGAACACTGAA.

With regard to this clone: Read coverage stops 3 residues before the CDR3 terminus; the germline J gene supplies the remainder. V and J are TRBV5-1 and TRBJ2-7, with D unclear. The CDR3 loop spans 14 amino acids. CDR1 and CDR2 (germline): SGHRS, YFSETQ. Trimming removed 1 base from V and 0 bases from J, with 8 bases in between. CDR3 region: CASSLKGSSYEQYF. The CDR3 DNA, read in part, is TGCGCCAGCAGCTTGAAAGGCAGCTCCTACGAG.

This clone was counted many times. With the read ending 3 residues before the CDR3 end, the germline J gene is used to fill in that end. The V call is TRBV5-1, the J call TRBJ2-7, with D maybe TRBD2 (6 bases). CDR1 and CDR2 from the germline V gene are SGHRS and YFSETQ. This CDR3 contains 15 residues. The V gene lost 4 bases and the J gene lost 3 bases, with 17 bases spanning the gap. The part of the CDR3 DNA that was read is TGCGCCAGCAGCCGTAACAATCCTAGCGACTACGAG. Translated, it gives CASSRNNPSDYE. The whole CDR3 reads CASSRNNPSDYEQYF. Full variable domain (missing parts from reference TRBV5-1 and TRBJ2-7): KAGVTQTPRYLIKTRGQQVTLSCSPISGHRSVSWYQQTPGQGLQFLFEYFSETQRNKGNFPGRFSGRQFSNSRSEMNVSTLELGDSALYLCASSRNNPSDYEQYFGPGTRLTVT.

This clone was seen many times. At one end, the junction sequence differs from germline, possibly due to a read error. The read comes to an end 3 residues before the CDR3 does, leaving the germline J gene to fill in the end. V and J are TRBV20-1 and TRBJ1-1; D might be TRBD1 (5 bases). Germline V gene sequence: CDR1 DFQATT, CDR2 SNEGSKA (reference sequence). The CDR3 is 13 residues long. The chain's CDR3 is CSATTALNIEAFF. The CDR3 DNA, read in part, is TGCAGTGCCACGACAGCCCTGAACATTGAA.

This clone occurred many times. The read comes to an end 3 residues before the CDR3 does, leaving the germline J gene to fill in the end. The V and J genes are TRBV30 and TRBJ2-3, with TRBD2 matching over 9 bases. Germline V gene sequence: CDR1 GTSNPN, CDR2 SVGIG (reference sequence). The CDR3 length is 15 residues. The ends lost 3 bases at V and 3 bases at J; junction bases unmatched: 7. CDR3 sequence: CAWRSSGRRTDTQYF. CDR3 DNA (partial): TGTGCCTGGAGAAGTAGCGGGAGAAGGACAGATACG.